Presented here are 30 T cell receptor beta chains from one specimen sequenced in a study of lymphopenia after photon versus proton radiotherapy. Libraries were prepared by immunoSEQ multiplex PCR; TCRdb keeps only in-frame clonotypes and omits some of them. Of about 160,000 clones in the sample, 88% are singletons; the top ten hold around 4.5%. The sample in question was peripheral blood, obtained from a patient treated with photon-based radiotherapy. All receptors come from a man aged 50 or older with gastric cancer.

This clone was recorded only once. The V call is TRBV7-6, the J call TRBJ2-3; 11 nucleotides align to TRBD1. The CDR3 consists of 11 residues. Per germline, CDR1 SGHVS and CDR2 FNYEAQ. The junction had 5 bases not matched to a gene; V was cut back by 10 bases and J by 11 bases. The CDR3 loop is CATGQGGEQYF. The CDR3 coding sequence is TGTGCCACGGGACAGGGGGGGGAGCAGTATTTT.

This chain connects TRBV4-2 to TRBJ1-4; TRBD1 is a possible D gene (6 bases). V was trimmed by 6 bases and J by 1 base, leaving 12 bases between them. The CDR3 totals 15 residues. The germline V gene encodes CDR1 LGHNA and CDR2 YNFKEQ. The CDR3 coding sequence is TGTGCCAGCAGAAGAGGGGGGCGAACTAATGAAAAACTGTTTTTT. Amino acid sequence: CASRRGGRTNEKLFF.

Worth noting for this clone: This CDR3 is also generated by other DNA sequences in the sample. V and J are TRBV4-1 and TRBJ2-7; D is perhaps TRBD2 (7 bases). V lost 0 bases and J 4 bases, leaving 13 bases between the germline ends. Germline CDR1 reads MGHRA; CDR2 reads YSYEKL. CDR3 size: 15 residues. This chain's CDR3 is CASSQDSRGGYEQYF. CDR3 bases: TGCGCCAGCAGCCAAGATAGTAGGGGGGGGTACGAGCAGTACTTC.

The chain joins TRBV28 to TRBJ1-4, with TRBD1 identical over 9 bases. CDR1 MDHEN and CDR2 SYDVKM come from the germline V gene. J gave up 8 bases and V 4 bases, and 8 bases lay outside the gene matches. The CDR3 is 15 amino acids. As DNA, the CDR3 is TGTGCCAGCAGTTCACAGGGGGCAGCGGGGGAAAAACTGTTTTTT. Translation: CASSSQGAAGEKLFF.

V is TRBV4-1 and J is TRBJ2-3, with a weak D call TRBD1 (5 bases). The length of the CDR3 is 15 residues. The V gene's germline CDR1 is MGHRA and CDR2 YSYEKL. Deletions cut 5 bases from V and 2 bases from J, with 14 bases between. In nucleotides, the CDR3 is TGCGCCAGCAGCGGCGGACACCAGCTCACAGATACGCAGTATTTT. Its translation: CASSGGHQLTDTQYF.

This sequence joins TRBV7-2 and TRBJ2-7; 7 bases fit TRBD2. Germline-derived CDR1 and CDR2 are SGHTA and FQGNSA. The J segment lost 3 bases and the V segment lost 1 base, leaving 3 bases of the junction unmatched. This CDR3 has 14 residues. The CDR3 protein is CASSLGPGGYEQYF. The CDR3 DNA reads TGTGCCAGCAGCTTAGGTCCGGGGGGCTACGAGCAGTACTTC.

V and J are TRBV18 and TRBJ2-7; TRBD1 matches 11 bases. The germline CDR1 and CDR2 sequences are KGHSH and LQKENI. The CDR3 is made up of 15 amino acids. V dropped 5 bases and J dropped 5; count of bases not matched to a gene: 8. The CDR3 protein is CASSWAGQGEDEQYF. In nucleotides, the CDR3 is TGTGCCAGCTCATGGGCGGGACAGGGGGAGGACGAGCAGTACTTC.

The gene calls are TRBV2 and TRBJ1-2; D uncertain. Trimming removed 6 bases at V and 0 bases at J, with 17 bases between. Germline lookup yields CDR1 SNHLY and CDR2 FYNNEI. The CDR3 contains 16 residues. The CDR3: CASSETIIDPNYGYTF. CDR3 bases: TGTGCCAGCAGCGAGACTATTATCGACCCTAACTATGGCTACACCTTC.

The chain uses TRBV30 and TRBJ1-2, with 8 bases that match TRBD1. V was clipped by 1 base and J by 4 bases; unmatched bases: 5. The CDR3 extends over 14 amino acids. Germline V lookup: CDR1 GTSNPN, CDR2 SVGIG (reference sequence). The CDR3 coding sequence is TGTGCCTGGAGTGCAGGGGGCAGTCCCTATGGCTACACCTTC. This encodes CAWSAGGSPYGYTF.

CDR3 nucleotides: TGTGCCAGCAGCTTAGCACCTCAGAATCAGCCCCAGCATTTT. Encoded protein: CASSLAPQNQPQHF. This sequence joins TRBV7-8 and TRBJ1-5, with no clear D. This CDR3 region has 14 residues. Trimming pared 0 bases from V and 4 bases from J, leaving 7 bases between. Germline-derived CDR1 and CDR2 are SGHVS and FQNEAQ.

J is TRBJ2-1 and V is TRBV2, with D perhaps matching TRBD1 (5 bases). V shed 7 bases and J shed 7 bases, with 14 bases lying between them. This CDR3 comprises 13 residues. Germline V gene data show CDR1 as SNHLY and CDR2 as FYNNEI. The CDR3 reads CASTWSRENEQFF. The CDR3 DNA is TGTGCCAGCACGTGGTCCAGGGAAAATGAGCAGTTCTTC.

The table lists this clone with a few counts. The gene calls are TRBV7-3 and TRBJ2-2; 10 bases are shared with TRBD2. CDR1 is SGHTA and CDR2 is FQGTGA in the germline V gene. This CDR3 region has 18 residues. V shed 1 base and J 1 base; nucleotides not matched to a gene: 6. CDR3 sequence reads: CASSLNVAGGRNTGELFF. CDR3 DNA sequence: TGTGCCAGCAGCTTAAACGTAGCGGGAGGCCGGAACACCGGGGAGCTGTTTTTT.

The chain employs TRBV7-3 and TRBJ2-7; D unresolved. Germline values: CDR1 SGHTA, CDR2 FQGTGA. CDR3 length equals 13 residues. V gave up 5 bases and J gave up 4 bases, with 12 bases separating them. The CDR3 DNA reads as TGTGCCAGCAGCCCATATAGGATATACGAGCAGTACTTC. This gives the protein CASSPYRIYEQYF. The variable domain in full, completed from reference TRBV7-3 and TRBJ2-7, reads GAGVSQTPSNKVTEKGKYVELRCDPISGHTALYWYRQSLGQGPEFLIYFQGTGAADDSGLPNDRFFAVRPEGSVSTLKIQRTERGDSAVYLCASSPYRIYEQYFGPGTRLTVT.

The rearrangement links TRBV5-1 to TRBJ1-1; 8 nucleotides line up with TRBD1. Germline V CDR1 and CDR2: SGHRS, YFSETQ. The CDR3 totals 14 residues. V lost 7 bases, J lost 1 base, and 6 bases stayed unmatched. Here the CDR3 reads CASRAGTGNTEAFF. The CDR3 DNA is TGCGCCAGCCGAGCCGGGACAGGGAACACTGAAGCTTTCTTT. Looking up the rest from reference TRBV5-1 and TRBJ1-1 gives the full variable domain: KAGVTQTPRYLIKTRGQQVTLSCSPISGHRSVSWYQQTPGQGLQFLFEYFSETQRNKGNFPGRFSGRQFSNSRSEMNVSTLELGDSALYLCASRAGTGNTEAFFGQGTRLTVV.

DNA of the CDR3: TGTGCCAGCACCGCTGGCGACAGTCGCACAGATACGCAGTATTTT. It codes for CASTAGDSRTDTQYF. The V and J genes are TRBV7-9 and TRBJ2-3; D perhaps matches TRBD1 (5 bases). The germline CDR1 and CDR2 sequences are SEHNR and FQNEAQ (reference sequence). The CDR3 spans 15 residues. Between the trimmed V and J ends, which lost 7 bases and 1 base, there was a span of 15 bases.

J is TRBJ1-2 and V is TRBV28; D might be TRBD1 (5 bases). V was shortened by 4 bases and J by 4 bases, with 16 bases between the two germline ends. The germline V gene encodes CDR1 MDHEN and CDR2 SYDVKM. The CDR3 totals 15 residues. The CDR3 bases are TGTGCCAGCAGTTGGCGTAAAGGGAGGGGCTATGGCTACACCTTC. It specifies CASSWRKGRGYGYTF.

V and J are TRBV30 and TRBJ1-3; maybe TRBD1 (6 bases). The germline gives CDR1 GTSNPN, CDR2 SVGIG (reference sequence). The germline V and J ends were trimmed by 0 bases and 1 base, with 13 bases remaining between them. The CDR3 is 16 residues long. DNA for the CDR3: TGTGCCTGGAGTGTATCGGGGGGCTGGTCTGGAAACACCATATATTTT. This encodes CAWSVSGGWSGNTIYF.

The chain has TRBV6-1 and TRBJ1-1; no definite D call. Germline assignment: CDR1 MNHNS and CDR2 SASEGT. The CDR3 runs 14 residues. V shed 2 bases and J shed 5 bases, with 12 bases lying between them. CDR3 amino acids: CASSELAPGTEAFF. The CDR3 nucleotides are TGTGCCAGCAGTGAATTGGCCCCTGGGACTGAAGCTTTCTTT.

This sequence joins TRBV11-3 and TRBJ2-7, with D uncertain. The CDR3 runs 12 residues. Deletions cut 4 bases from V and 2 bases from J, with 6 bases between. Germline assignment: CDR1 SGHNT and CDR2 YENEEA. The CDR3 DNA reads TGTGCCAGCAGCTCCGACCCCTACGAGCAGTACTTC. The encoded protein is CASSSDPYEQYF.

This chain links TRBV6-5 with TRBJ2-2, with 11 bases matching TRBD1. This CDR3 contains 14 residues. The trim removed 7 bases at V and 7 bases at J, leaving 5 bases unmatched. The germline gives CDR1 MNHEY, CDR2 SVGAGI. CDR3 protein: CASNRDRGFGELFF. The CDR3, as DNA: TGTGCCAGCAACCGGGACAGGGGGTTCGGGGAGCTGTTTTTT.

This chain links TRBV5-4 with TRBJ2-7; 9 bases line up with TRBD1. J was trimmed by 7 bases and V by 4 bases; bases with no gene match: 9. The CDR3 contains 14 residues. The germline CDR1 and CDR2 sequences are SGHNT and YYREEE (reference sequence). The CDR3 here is CASSKTGGAGEQYF. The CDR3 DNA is TGTGCCAGCAGCAAAACAGGGGGCGCGGGGGAGCAGTACTTC.

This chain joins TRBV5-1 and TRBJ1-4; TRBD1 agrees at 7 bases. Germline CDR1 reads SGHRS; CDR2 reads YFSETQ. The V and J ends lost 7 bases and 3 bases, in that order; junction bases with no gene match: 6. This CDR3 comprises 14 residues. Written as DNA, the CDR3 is TGCGCCAGCCGCTGGGACAGCTCTAATGAAAAACTGTTTTTT. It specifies CASRWDSSNEKLFF.

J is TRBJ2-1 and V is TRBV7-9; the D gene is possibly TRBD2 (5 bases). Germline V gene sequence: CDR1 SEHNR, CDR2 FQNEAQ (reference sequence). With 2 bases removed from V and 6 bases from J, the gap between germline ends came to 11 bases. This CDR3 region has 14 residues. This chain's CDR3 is CASSLSVGVNEQFF. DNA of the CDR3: TGTGCCAGCAGCTTAAGTGTGGGAGTCAATGAGCAGTTCTTC.

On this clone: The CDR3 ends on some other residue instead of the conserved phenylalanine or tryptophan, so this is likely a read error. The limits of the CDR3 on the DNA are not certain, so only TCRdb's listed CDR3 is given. CDR3 residues: CAISESIRQRR. This sequence joins TRBV10-3 and TRBJ1-1; TRBD1 reflects the table's D call only, with no check against the DNA. Germline CDR1 ENHRY, CDR2 SYGVKD. The CDR3 has 11 amino acids, counting both end residues.

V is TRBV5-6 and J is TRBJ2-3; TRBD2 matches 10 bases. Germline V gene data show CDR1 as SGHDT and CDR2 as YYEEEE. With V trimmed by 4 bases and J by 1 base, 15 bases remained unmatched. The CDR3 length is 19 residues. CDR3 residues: CASSAGGVSGRPRTDTQYF. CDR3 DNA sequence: TGTGCCAGCAGCGCCGGAGGTGTTAGCGGGAGGCCCCGCACAGATACGCAGTATTTT.

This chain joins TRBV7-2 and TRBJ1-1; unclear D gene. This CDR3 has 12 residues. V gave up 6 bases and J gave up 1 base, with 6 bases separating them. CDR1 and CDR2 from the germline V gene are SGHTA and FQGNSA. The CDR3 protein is CASRYGNTEAFF. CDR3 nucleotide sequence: TGTGCCAGCAGATACGGGAACACTGAAGCTTTCTTT. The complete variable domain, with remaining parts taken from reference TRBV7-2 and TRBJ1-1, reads GAGVSQSPSNKVTEKGKDVELRCDPISGHTALYWYRQSLGQGLEFLIYFQGNSAPDKSGLPSDRFSAERTGGSVSTLTIQRTQQEDSAVYLCASRYGNTEAFFGQGTRLTVV.

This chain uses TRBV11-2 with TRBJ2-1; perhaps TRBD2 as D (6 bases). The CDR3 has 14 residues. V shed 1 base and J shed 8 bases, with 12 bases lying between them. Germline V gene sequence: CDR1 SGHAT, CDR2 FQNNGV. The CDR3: CASSLAGESHEQFF. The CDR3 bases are TGTGCCAGCAGCTTAGCGGGAGAGTCGCATGAGCAGTTCTTC.

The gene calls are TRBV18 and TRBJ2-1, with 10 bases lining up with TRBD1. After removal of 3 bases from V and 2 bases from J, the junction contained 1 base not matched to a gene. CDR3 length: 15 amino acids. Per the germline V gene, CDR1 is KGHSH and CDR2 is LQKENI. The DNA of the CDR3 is TGTGCCAGCTCACCGGACAGGGGGACCTACAATGAGCAGTTCTTC. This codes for CASSPDRGTYNEQFF.

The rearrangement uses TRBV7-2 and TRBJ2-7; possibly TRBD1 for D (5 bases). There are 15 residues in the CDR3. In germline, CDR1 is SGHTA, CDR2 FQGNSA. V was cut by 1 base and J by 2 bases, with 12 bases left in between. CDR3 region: CASSLEAGSTYEQYF. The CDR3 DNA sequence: TGTGCCAGCAGCTTAGAAGCAGGGTCAACCTACGAGCAGTACTTC.

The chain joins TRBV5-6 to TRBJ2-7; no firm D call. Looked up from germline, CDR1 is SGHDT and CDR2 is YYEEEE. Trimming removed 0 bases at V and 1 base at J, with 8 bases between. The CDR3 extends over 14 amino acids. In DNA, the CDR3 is TGTGCCAGCAGCTTGGTCGGCAGATCCTACGAGCAGTACTTC. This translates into CASSLVGRSYEQYF. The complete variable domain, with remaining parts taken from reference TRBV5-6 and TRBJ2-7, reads DAGVTQSPTHLIKTRGQQVTLRCSPKSGHDTVSWYQQALGQGPQFIFQYYEEEERQRGNFPDRFSGHQFPNYSSELNVNALLLGDSALYLCASSLVGRSYEQYFGPGTRLTVT.